This TCR beta chain was retrieved from a study of blood T cell repertoires in COVID-19. Study-wide context: Researchers got acute and convalescent COVID-19 samples from the United States, Italy and Spain.

This CDR3 is built from 15 residues. The germline CDR1 and CDR2 sequences are MGHRA and YSYEKL. Concerning this clone itself: Mismatch with germline at one junction end may stem from a read error.

Original processing methods: How many nucleated cells were present was estimated from reference gene primer amplification. TCRdb keeps only in-frame clones here, not all; method: immunoSEQ multiplex PCR. V and J calls and clone size follow that table, whereas D and trimming were derived from the DNA. The table has about 130,000 clones, 75% to 85% seen once. The clonotype was recovered from a man between 40 and 49 years old with active or convalescent COVID-19. V gene TRBV4-1 combines with J gene TRBJ2-3; TRBD1 matches at 8 bases. Sequences were obtained from peripheral blood. CDR3 protein: CASTQSGQGTDTQYF. CDR3 coding DNA: TGCGCCAGCACCCAATCGGGACAGGGCACAGATACGCAGTATTTT.